Listed below are T cell receptor beta chains from one sample, sequenced in a study of cytomegalovirus exposure and HLA in healthy donors. The method was immunoSEQ multiplex PCR; TCRdb's version includes in-frame clones alone and lacks a portion of them. The sample lists 60,000 to 90,000 clones, roughly 64% seen once, with less than 8.5% in the top ten. Sequenced: PBMCs. The receptors were gathered from a man aged 35 to 55 in good health and CMV-seropositive. CDR3s include the opening cysteine and the closing phenylalanine or tryptophan. A D gene is named only where the DNA matches it firmly. The listing skips clone size in some rows; elsewhere it reads once, few, many or a size class.

D,size,V,J,DNA,CDR3
TRBD1,few,TRBV6-4,TRBJ1-1,TGTGCCAGCAGTGACTCATCAGGGGGCACTGAAGCTTTCTTT,CASSDSSGGTEAFF
TRBD2,.,TRBV30,TRBJ2-3,TGTGCCTGGAGCGTCTACAGCGGGGGGGTCACAGATACGCAGTATTTT,CAWSVYSGGVTDTQYF
TRBD1,few,TRBV5-5,TRBJ2-7,TGTGCCAGCAGCTTGAGGGACGACAGGGTCAACGAGCAGTACTTC,CASSLRDDRVNEQYF
TRBD1,once,TRBV30,TRBJ1-1,TGTGCCTGGAGGGAGGGGGCGAAGCACGAAGCTTTCTTT,CAWREGAKHEAFF
.,.,TRBV30,TRBJ1-5,TGTGCCGCCTCAGTCCAGGGGCATCAGCCCCAGCATTTT,CAASVQGHQPQHF
.,.,TRBV28,TRBJ2-7,TGTGCCAGCAGTTTCTATATCTACGAGCAGTACTTC,CASSFYIYEQYF
TRBD1,.,TRBV6-1,TRBJ1-2,TGTGCCAGCAGTCTGACAGGGGAAGGTGGCTACACCTTC,CASSLTGEGGYTF
.,few,TRBV7-9,TRBJ1-4,TGTGCCAGCAGCTCATCCGGGCCCAGGGATGAAAAACTGTTTTTT,CASSSSGPRDEKLFF
.,.,TRBV4-3,TRBJ1-2,TGCGCCAGCAGCCAAGTCTTACAGACTAACTATGGCTACACCTTC,CASSQVLQTNYGYTF
TRBD1,.,TRBV5-1,TRBJ1-2,TGCGCCAGCAGCTTGGGACAGGGGGCGCGGGGCTACACCTTC,CASSLGQGARGYTF
.,few,TRBV10-3,TRBJ2-1,TGTGCCATCAGTTCCCTCGAGCTAGGGAGGGGGAATGAGCAGTTCTTC,CAISSLELGRGNEQFF
.,few,TRBV27,TRBJ2-1,TGTGCCAGCAGTCTTTGGCGGCACAATGAGCAGTTCTTC,CASSLWRHNEQFF
TRBD2,once,TRBV7-8,TRBJ2-3,TGTGCCAGCAGCACTTTGACTAGCGGGGACACAGATACGCAGTATTTT,CASSTLTSGDTDTQYF
TRBD1,.,TRBV5-4,TRBJ1-1,TGTGCCAGCAGCTCTTGGACAGGGAACACTGAAGCTTTCTTT,CASSSWTGNTEAFF
.,few,TRBV7-9,TRBJ2-1,TGTTCCAGCAGCTTAGGGGGGGGAGGGCCCCCCTACAATGAGCAGTTCTTC,CSSSLGGGGPPYNEQFF
.,few,TRBV5-1,TRBJ2-1,TGCGCCAGCAGCGTACCGGACTATCAGCATGAGCAGTTCTTC,CASSVPDYQHEQFF
TRBD1,.,TRBV5-1,TRBJ1-1,TGCGCCAGCAGCTCGGGACAGATGAACACTGAAGCTTTCTTT,CASSSGQMNTEAFF
.,.,TRBV6-5,TRBJ1-2,TGTGCCAGTAGTTACTCTCCAGGGATCTATGGCTACACCTTC,CASSYSPGIYGYTF
TRBD1,.,TRBV13,TRBJ2-1,TGTGCCAGCAGCTTAGGCTGGGACAGGGCTAATTACAATGAGCAGTTCTTC,CASSLGWDRANYNEQFF
.,.,TRBV5-4,TRBJ1-4,TGTGCCAGCAGCTATAGTATGGCAGGGCGGAATAATGGACTGTTTTTT,CASSYSMAGRNNGLFF
.,.,TRBV6-5,TRBJ2-5,TGTGCCACCAGGCAGGGTCAAAGGGGAGAGACCCAGTACTTC,CATRQGQRGETQYF
TRBD2,.,TRBV2,TRBJ2-1,TGTGCCTCCCAGCGGGGGGCCGATGAGCAGTTCTTC,CASQRGADEQFF